A selection of T cell receptor beta chains follows, all from one sample in a study of a mutant IDH1 vaccine in newly diagnosed glioma. The method was immunoSEQ multiplex PCR; TCRdb's version includes in-frame clones alone and lacks a portion of them. The repertoire holds around 56,000 clones, with about 91% as singletons. The sequenced sample was PBMCs, obtained from a glioma patient treated with radiotherapy, temozolomide or both. All receptors derive from a man between 50 and 59 years old with glioma. CDR3s include the opening cysteine and the closing phenylalanine or tryptophan. D genes are given only for firm matches. Expanded clones are given a class, and other clones once, few, many or no size at all.

cdr3_nt: TGTGCCAGCTCAGGGCGGGACAAGAACACTGAAGCTTTCTTT; cdr3_aa: CASSGRDKNTEAFF; clone_size: NA; d_call: NA; j_call: TRBJ1-1; v_call: TRBV6-5
cdr3_nt: TGTGCCAGCAGTTTAGCTAGCGGGGGGGCAGCCAATGAGCAGTTCTTC; cdr3_aa: CASSLASGGAANEQFF; clone_size: NA; d_call: TRBD2; j_call: TRBJ2-1; v_call: TRBV27
cdr3_nt: TGTGCCAGCAGCCCGCAGACAGGGCGAGGCGAGCAGTACTTC; cdr3_aa: CASSPQTGRGEQYF; clone_size: once; d_call: TRBD1; j_call: TRBJ2-7; v_call: TRBV14
cdr3_nt: TGTGCCAGTAGTAGGCGGACAGGGGCCTACACCGGGGAGCTGTTTTTT; cdr3_aa: CASSRRTGAYTGELFF; clone_size: NA; d_call: TRBD1; j_call: TRBJ2-2; v_call: TRBV19
cdr3_nt: TGTGCCTGGAGTGGGGGGACAGGTCCTGCCAATGAGCAGTTCTTC; cdr3_aa: CAWSGGTGPANEQFF; clone_size: NA; d_call: TRBD1; j_call: TRBJ2-1; v_call: TRBV30
cdr3_nt: TGTGCCACCAGCAGAGGACCTTCCTTGGGGAACACTGAAGCTTTCTTT; cdr3_aa: CATSRGPSLGNTEAFF; clone_size: NA; d_call: NA; j_call: TRBJ1-1; v_call: TRBV15
cdr3_nt: TGTGCCAGCAGCGTGGACAGCTATTCTAACTATGGCTACACCTTC; cdr3_aa: CASSVDSYSNYGYTF; clone_size: NA; d_call: NA; j_call: TRBJ1-2; v_call: TRBV9
cdr3_nt: TGCGCCAGCAGCTTGGCGGGCCTTAAACCACAAGAGACCCAGTACTTC; cdr3_aa: CASSLAGLKPQETQYF; clone_size: medium-sized; d_call: NA; j_call: TRBJ2-5; v_call: TRBV5-1
cdr3_nt: TGTGCCAGCAGCGTAGTAAATGGAAACACCATATATTTT; cdr3_aa: CASSVVNGNTIYF; clone_size: NA; d_call: NA; j_call: TRBJ1-3; v_call: TRBV9
cdr3_nt: TGTGCCAGCAGCCTCCTGGAGGGCAGGGCCCCTCAGCCCCAGCATTTT; cdr3_aa: CASSLLEGRAPQPQHF; clone_size: once; d_call: NA; j_call: TRBJ1-5; v_call: TRBV4-2
cdr3_nt: TGTGCCAGCAGCCCCCATGCCACGGGCACTGAGCAGTTCTTC; cdr3_aa: CASSPHATGTEQFF; clone_size: NA; d_call: NA; j_call: TRBJ2-1; v_call: TRBV11-2
cdr3_nt: TGTGCCAGCAGCTACCTCCCCGTCAGGGACAGGGCATCGAAAGAAAAACTGTTTTTT; cdr3_aa: CASSYLPVRDRASKEKLFF; clone_size: NA; d_call: TRBD1; j_call: TRBJ1-4; v_call: TRBV5-5
cdr3_nt: TGTGCCAGCAGTGTTGGGCTACCGAATTCCTACGAGCAGTACTTC; cdr3_aa: CASSVGLPNSYEQYF; clone_size: once; d_call: NA; j_call: TRBJ2-7; v_call: TRBV6-1
cdr3_nt: TGTGCCAGCAGTGGGTGGCGGGGCCTGACCTACGAGCAGTACTTC; cdr3_aa: CASSGWRGLTYEQYF; clone_size: NA; d_call: NA; j_call: TRBJ2-7; v_call: TRBV5-6
cdr3_nt: TGTGCCAGCAGCTTAAGGTCCTACAATGAGCAGTTCTTC; cdr3_aa: CASSLRSYNEQFF; clone_size: NA; d_call: NA; j_call: TRBJ2-1; v_call: TRBV13
cdr3_nt: TGCAGTGCGTGGGGAGCTCCCGAGCAGTACTTC; cdr3_aa: CSAWGAPEQYF; clone_size: NA; d_call: NA; j_call: TRBJ2-7; v_call: TRBV20-1
cdr3_nt: TGTGCCTGGAGTGTGGCTAGCGGCCCCTACGAGCAGTACTTC; cdr3_aa: CAWSVASGPYEQYF; clone_size: NA; d_call: TRBD2; j_call: TRBJ2-7; v_call: TRBV30
cdr3_nt: TGCGCCAGCAGCTTGGGGACTAGCGGAAACGAGCAGTTCTTC; cdr3_aa: CASSLGTSGNEQFF; clone_size: once; d_call: TRBD2; j_call: TRBJ2-1; v_call: TRBV5-1
cdr3_nt: TGTGCCACCAAACTAGCCCAGGGAGTAGTGGTTGAGCAGTTCTTC; cdr3_aa: CATKLAQGVVVEQFF; clone_size: once; d_call: NA; j_call: TRBJ2-1; v_call: TRBV19
cdr3_nt: TGTGCCTGGGGACGTACCGGGGAGCTGTTTTTT; cdr3_aa: CAWGRTGELFF; clone_size: NA; d_call: NA; j_call: TRBJ2-2; v_call: TRBV30
cdr3_nt: TGTGCCAGCTCACCACAGACGAAGGGGCAGTTCTTC; cdr3_aa: CASSPQTKGQFF; clone_size: NA; d_call: NA; j_call: TRBJ2-1; v_call: TRBV18
cdr3_nt: TGTGCCAGCAGCTTAGCGTATGGGGGCCCCACAGATACGCAGTATTTT; cdr3_aa: CASSLAYGGPTDTQYF; clone_size: NA; d_call: NA; j_call: TRBJ2-3; v_call: TRBV7-9
cdr3_nt: TGCAGCGTTGAAGATGGGCGGAGGGTCCCTAGCACAGATACGCAGTATTTT; cdr3_aa: CSVEDGRRVPSTDTQYF; clone_size: NA; d_call: NA; j_call: TRBJ2-3; v_call: TRBV29-1
cdr3_nt: TGTGCCACCAGCAGTGCAAAGAACTATGGCTACACCTTC; cdr3_aa: CATSSAKNYGYTF; clone_size: NA; d_call: NA; j_call: TRBJ1-2; v_call: TRBV15
cdr3_nt: TGTGCCAGCAGCTTAGATGGGGTCAGGGGCGGTTCACCCCTCCACTTT; cdr3_aa: CASSLDGVRGGSPLHF; clone_size: NA; d_call: NA; j_call: TRBJ1-6; v_call: TRBV7-8
cdr3_nt: TGTGCCAGCAGTTTCCGGGACAGGGGAAGAGACGAGCAGTACTTC; cdr3_aa: CASSFRDRGRDEQYF; clone_size: once; d_call: TRBD1; j_call: TRBJ2-7; v_call: TRBV27
cdr3_nt: TGTGCCAGCAAAAGAAGCGGGGGCCCTAGCACAGATACGCAGTATTTT; cdr3_aa: CASKRSGGPSTDTQYF; clone_size: NA; d_call: TRBD2; j_call: TRBJ2-3; v_call: TRBV27
cdr3_nt: TGCGCCAGCAGCCAAGATCCCAGCAATCAGCCCCAGCATTTT; cdr3_aa: CASSQDPSNQPQHF; clone_size: few; d_call: NA; j_call: TRBJ1-5; v_call: TRBV4-1
cdr3_nt: TGTGCCAGCAGCTTGGCACCGACAGGGAGGTACGAGCAGTACTTC; cdr3_aa: CASSLAPTGRYEQYF; clone_size: NA; d_call: NA; j_call: TRBJ2-7; v_call: TRBV5-5
cdr3_nt: TGCGCCAGCAGCCGCTCCGGGACTAGCGGGGGGTCTTGGGAGACCCAGTACTTC; cdr3_aa: CASSRSGTSGGSWETQYF; clone_size: NA; d_call: TRBD2; j_call: TRBJ2-5; v_call: TRBV5-1
cdr3_nt: TGTGCCAGTACTCCCGGTATGGGGCGCCGTAACCAGAACACTGAAGCTTTCTTT; cdr3_aa: CASTPGMGRRNQNTEAFF; clone_size: few; d_call: NA; j_call: TRBJ1-1; v_call: TRBV19
cdr3_nt: TGCGCCAGCAGCTTGGGGCGGGGGGGCCGATACGAGCAGTACTTC; cdr3_aa: CASSLGRGGRYEQYF; clone_size: NA; d_call: TRBD2; j_call: TRBJ2-7; v_call: TRBV5-1
cdr3_nt: TGTGCCAGCAGCGTCAGACAGAGCCATTCCTACGAGCAGTACTTC; cdr3_aa: CASSVRQSHSYEQYF; clone_size: NA; d_call: NA; j_call: TRBJ2-7; v_call: TRBV5-5
cdr3_nt: TGTGCCAGCAGTTTAGGGCCGCTTGACGGGGAGCTGTTTTTT; cdr3_aa: CASSLGPLDGELFF; clone_size: NA; d_call: NA; j_call: TRBJ2-2; v_call: TRBV27
cdr3_nt: TGTGCCATCAGTGAGATCCAGGGGGTAGGCGAAAAACTGTTTTTT; cdr3_aa: CAISEIQGVGEKLFF; clone_size: NA; d_call: TRBD1; j_call: TRBJ1-4; v_call: TRBV10-3
cdr3_nt: TGCGCCAGCAGCCTAGACACCCCTGGGAAGACCCAGTACTTC; cdr3_aa: CASSLDTPGKTQYF; clone_size: once; d_call: NA; j_call: TRBJ2-5; v_call: TRBV5-1
cdr3_nt: TGTGCCAGCAGTTACCCCGAGGGCGATACGCAGTATTTT; cdr3_aa: CASSYPEGDTQYF; clone_size: NA; d_call: NA; j_call: TRBJ2-3; v_call: TRBV6-6
cdr3_nt: TGTGCCAGCAGTTTAAGTGGCAGGGGTAGGGCTGAAGCTTTCTTT; cdr3_aa: CASSLSGRGRAEAFF; clone_size: few; d_call: NA; j_call: TRBJ1-1; v_call: TRBV28
cdr3_nt: TGTGCCAGCAGTGAGTCGACACTTTCCTACGAGCAGTACTTC; cdr3_aa: CASSESTLSYEQYF; clone_size: NA; d_call: NA; j_call: TRBJ2-7; v_call: TRBV2